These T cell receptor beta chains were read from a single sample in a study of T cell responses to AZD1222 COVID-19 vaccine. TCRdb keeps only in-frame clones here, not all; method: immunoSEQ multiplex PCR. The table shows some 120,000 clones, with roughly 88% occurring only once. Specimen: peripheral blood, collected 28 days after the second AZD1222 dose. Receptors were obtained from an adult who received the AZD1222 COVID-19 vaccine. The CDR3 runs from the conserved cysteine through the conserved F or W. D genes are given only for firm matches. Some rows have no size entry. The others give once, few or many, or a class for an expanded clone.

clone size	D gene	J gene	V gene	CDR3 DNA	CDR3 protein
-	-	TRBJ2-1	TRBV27	TGTGCCAGCAGTTTATCGGGCAATGAGCAGTTCTTC	CASSLSGNEQFF
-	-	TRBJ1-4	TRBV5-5	TGTGCCAGCAGCTACTCCTACGGTGCAACTAATGAAAAACTGTTTTTT	CASSYSYGATNEKLFF
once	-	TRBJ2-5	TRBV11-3	TGTGCCAGCAGCTCCCTGGGGCCGCAAGAGACCCAGTACTTC	CASSSLGPQETQYF
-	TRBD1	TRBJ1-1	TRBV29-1	TGCAGCGTTCTTCGACAGGGGGGAACTGAAGCTTTCTTT	CSVLRQGGTEAFF
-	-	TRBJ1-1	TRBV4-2	TGTGCCAGCAGCCAAGATGGGGCAGCTTTCTTT	CASSQDGAAFF
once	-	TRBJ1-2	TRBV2	TGTGCCAGCAGTGAAGGCGAACACTATGGCTACACCTTC	CASSEGEHYGYTF
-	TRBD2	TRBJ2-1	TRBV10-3	TGTGCCATCAGTGATTATAAGCGGGGGGCATACAATGAGCAGTTCTTC	CAISDYKRGAYNEQFF
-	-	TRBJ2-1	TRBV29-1	TGCAGCGTCTCTCCCCGGCACAATGAGCAGTTCTTC	CSVSPRHNEQFF
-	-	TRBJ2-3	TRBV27	TGTGCCAGCATAAGTCGGGCTCAATCCACAGATACGCAGTATTTT	CASISRAQSTDTQYF
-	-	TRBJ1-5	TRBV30	TGTGCCTGGAGTTCGGGTGGTCGCCAGCCCCAGCATTTT	CAWSSGGRQPQHF
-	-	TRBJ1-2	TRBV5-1	TGCGCCAGCAGCCCCAGGGACGGTAGCTATGGCTACACCTTC	CASSPRDGSYGYTF
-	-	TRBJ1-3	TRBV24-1	TGTGCCACCACCCCAAAGAACACCATATATTTT	CATTPKNTIYF
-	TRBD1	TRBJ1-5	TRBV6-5	TGTGCCAGCAGCTCACAGGGGGTAGGGGATCAGCCCCAGCATTTT	CASSSQGVGDQPQHF
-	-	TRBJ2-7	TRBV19	TGTGCCAGTAGTATAGGCGCCGCCTACGAGCAGTACTTC	CASSIGAAYEQYF
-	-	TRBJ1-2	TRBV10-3	TGTGCCATCAGTGTGCAGGGTCTGGATGGCTACACCTTC	CAISVQGLDGYTF
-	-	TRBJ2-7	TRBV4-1	TGCGCCAGCAGCCTGTCGGCCGAATCCTACGAGCAGTACTTC	CASSLSAESYEQYF
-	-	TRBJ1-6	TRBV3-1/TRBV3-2	TGTGCCAGCAGCCTTCTAATTACAGGGACGAATTCACCCCTCCACTTT	CASSLLITGTNSPLHF
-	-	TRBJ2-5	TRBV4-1	TGCGCCAGCAGCCAAGGACCAGTGCCACAAGAGACCCAGTACTTC	CASSQGPVPQETQYF
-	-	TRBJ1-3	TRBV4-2	TGTGCCAGCAGCCAAGATAGATTTAGCTCTGGAAACACCATATATTTT	CASSQDRFSSGNTIYF
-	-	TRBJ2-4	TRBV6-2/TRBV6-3	TGTGCCAGCAGTTACTCGAAATCCGGGCGAGCCAAAAACATTCAGTACTTC	CASSYSKSGRAKNIQYF
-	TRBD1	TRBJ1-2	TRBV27	TGTGCCAGCAGTTTATTTGCGGGACAGGGCTATGGCTACACCTTC	CASSLFAGQGYGYTF
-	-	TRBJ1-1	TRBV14	TGTGCCAGCAGCCAATCCCCAGGGGACACTGAAGCTTTCTTT	CASSQSPGDTEAFF
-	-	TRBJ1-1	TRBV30	TGTGCCTGGAGTGTACTGGACCTGAACACTGAAGCTTTCTTT	CAWSVLDLNTEAFF
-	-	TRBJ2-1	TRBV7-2	TGTGCCAGCAGCTCCCTCAGGGAAGGGGACAATGAGCAGTTCTTC	CASSSLREGDNEQFF
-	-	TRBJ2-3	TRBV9	TGTGCCAGCAGCGTAGATGATACGCAGTATTTT	CASSVDDTQYF
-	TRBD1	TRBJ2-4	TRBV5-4	TGTGCCAGCAGCTTCTACAGGGGGGAAGCCAAAAACATTCAGTACTTC	CASSFYRGEAKNIQYF
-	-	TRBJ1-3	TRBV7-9	TGTGCCAGCAGCTTAGGGGGACCTGGAAACACCATATATTTT	CASSLGGPGNTIYF
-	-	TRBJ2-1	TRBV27	TGTGCCAGCAGTTTATTAGGGGTCCATGAGCAGTTCTTC	CASSLLGVHEQFF